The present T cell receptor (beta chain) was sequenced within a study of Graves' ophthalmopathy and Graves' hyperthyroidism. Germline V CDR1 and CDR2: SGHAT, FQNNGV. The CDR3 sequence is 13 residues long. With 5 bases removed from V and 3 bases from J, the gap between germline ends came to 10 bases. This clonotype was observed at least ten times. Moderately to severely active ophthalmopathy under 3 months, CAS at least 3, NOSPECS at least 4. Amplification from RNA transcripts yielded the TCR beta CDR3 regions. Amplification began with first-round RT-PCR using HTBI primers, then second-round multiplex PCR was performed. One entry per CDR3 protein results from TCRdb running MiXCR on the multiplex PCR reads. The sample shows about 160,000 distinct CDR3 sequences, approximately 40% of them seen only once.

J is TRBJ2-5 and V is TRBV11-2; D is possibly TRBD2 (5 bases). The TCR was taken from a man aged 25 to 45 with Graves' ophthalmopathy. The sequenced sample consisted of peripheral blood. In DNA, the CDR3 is TGTGCCAGCAGCCTCGGGCGGGAAGAGACCCAGTACTTC. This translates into CASSLGREETQYF.